This T cell receptor (beta chain) appears in the sequencing data of a study of radiotherapy plus CTLA-4 blockade in lung cancer. This clone was counted a single time. The CDR3 is 13 residues long. The method was immunoSEQ multiplex PCR; TCRdb's version includes in-frame clones alone and lacks a portion of them. Here the sample spans 90,000 or so clones, roughly 80% being singletons. Sequenced material: peripheral blood, taken from a patient treated with radiotherapy plus ipilimumab. The TCR comes from a human donor with non-small cell lung cancer who had stable disease on radiotherapy plus ipilimumab. J is TRBJ2-5 and V is TRBV21-1; the D call TRBD1 from the table was never checked on the DNA. TRBV21-1 is tagged as a pseudogene. The CDR3 bases are TGTGCCAGTTCACAGGGGTGGGAAGAGACCCAGTACTTC. Amino acids: CASSQGWEETQYF.